These T cell receptor beta chains were read from a single sample in a study of blood T cell repertoires in COVID-19. The method was immunoSEQ multiplex PCR; TCRdb's version includes in-frame clones alone and lacks a portion of them. The table lists around 250,000 clones, more than 75% of them singletons. The sequenced material came from PBMCs or T cells enriched from blood (not recorded which). Receptors originate from a man in his late teens or twenties who had recovered from COVID-19. Both conserved end residues are part of each CDR3. A D gene is named only where the DNA matches it firmly. Expanded clones get a size class; other rows say once, few or many, or leave the size out.

d_call,clone_size,v_call,j_call,cdr3_nt,cdr3_aa
.,.,TRBV19,TRBJ1-1,TGTGCCAGTTTCCCGGACAGTCTCACTGAAGCTTTCTTT,CASFPDSLTEAFF
TRBD1,.,TRBV11-2,TRBJ1-4,TGTGCCAGCAGCGTACAGGGGGACGAAAAACTGTTTTTT,CASSVQGDEKLFF
.,.,TRBV2,TRBJ2-6,TGTGCCAGCAGTGCCGTCTCTGGGGCCAACGTCCTGACTTTC,CASSAVSGANVLTF
TRBD1,few,TRBV19,TRBJ1-5,TGTGCCAGTACCACCGGACGACAGGGGGTTAATCAGCCCCAGCATTTT,CASTTGRQGVNQPQHF
TRBD2,.,TRBV6-5,TRBJ2-5,TGTGCCAGCAGTTTGCGGGAGCGAGAGACCCAGTACTTC,CASSLRERETQYF
TRBD1,.,TRBV18,TRBJ1-5,TGTGCCAGCTCACCCGGGACAGGGGGCTGGAGCAATCAGCCCCAGCATTTT,CASSPGTGGWSNQPQHF
TRBD2,.,TRBV7-9,TRBJ2-4,TGTGCCAGCAGCTTAGGACTAGCGGATGTTCAAAACATTCAGTACTTC,CASSLGLADVQNIQYF
.,.,TRBV28,TRBJ2-1,TGTGCCAGCAGTTTACCCCCGCGCGGTGAGCAGTTCTTC,CASSLPPRGEQFF
TRBD1,.,TRBV6-5,TRBJ2-1,TGTGCCAGCATCCCGGACAGGCACAATGAGCAGTTCTTC,CASIPDRHNEQFF
TRBD1,.,TRBV10-3,TRBJ1-3,TGTGCCATCAGTGAGTCCCCAGGGGGCGCTACAGGAAACACCATATATTTT,CAISESPGGATGNTIYF
TRBD1,few,TRBV7-9,TRBJ1-5,TGTGCCAGCAGCAGAGACGGGACAGATAGCAATCAGCCCCAGCATTTT,CASSRDGTDSNQPQHF
.,.,TRBV12-3/TRBV12-4,TRBJ2-3,TGTGCCAGTGCGGGGACCACAGATACGCAGTATTTT,CASAGTTDTQYF
.,once,TRBV7-4,TRBJ1-1,TGTGCCAGCAGCTTAGGGCGGGGGATTAGAGCTTTCTTT,CASSLGRGIRAFF
.,.,TRBV4-1,TRBJ1-1,TGCGCCAGCAGCCGTTTCCCCTATGTGGACACTGAAGCTTTCTTT,CASSRFPYVDTEAFF
TRBD1,.,TRBV18,TRBJ1-5,TGTGCCAGCTCACCTGACAACAGGGGCGCAGGCAATCAGCCCCAGCATTTT,CASSPDNRGAGNQPQHF
TRBD1,.,TRBV28,TRBJ2-5,TGTGCCAGCAGTTTATCGGGACAGGGGAGACAAGGGTCCCAGTACTTC,CASSLSGQGRQGSQYF
.,.,TRBV19,TRBJ1-5,TGTGCCAGTAGTTTATACGGGGTCGGCCAGCCCCAGCATTTT,CASSLYGVGQPQHF
.,.,TRBV6-1,TRBJ2-7,TGTGCCAGCAGTGACCTATCTCAGGGCGATCTCTACGAGCAGTACTTC,CASSDLSQGDLYEQYF
.,.,TRBV5-5,TRBJ2-7,TGTGCCAGCAGCCGGGCAGGGGGCGGGAGTGGCACGCAGTACTTC,CASSRAGGGSGTQYF
TRBD2,.,TRBV10-1,TRBJ2-1,TGCGCCAGCAGTGGCGCGCTAGCGGGGAGTGGGGAGCAGTTCTTC,CASSGALAGSGEQFF
TRBD2,.,TRBV7-6,TRBJ2-3,TGTGCCAGCAGCTCCGTGGGGGGGAGCTTAGATACGCAGTATTTT,CASSSVGGSLDTQYF
TRBD1,.,TRBV7-3,TRBJ1-1,TGTGCCAGCAGCGGACAGGGATTGACTGAAGCTTTCTTT,CASSGQGLTEAFF
.,.,TRBV11-2,TRBJ2-7,TGTGCCAGCAGCTTAGGCGGGTTCTCCTACGAGCAGTACTTC,CASSLGGFSYEQYF
.,few,TRBV10-3,TRBJ2-2,TGTGCCACGCTGGAAACCCAGGGGACCGGGGAGCTGTTTTTT,CATLETQGTGELFF
TRBD1,.,TRBV18,TRBJ1-1,TGTGCCAGCTCACCCGGGACAGGGGCCCTTAACACTGAAGCTTTCTTT,CASSPGTGALNTEAFF
TRBD2,.,TRBV7-9,TRBJ2-7,TGTGCCAGCAGCCCTACCCCGGGCGGGAGTCCCTACGAGCAGTACTTC,CASSPTPGGSPYEQYF
.,.,TRBV29-1,TRBJ1-2,TGCAGCGTTGAAGATCCAGGGAATGGCTACACCTTC,CSVEDPGNGYTF
.,.,TRBV6-5,TRBJ2-7,TGTGCCAGCAGTCCAGGGTTAAACCACGAGCAGTACTTC,CASSPGLNHEQYF
TRBD2,.,TRBV7-9,TRBJ2-1,TGTGCCAGCAGCTTAGGTAGCGGGGGGAACAATGAGCAGTTCTTC,CASSLGSGGNNEQFF
TRBD2,.,TRBV6-4,TRBJ2-3,TGTGCCAGCGGGACTAGCGGGAGTGGTACGCAGTATTTT,CASGTSGSGTQYF
.,.,TRBV2,TRBJ2-3,TGTGCCAGCAGCCCTCAGGGGGGCCGCACAGATACGCAGTATTTT,CASSPQGGRTDTQYF
.,.,TRBV18,TRBJ2-1,TGTGCCAGCTCACCATCCCGGGATGAGCAGTTCTTC,CASSPSRDEQFF
.,.,TRBV15,TRBJ2-7,TGTGCCACCAGCAGAGATATTGGGGGGGAGCAGTACTTC,CATSRDIGGEQYF
.,.,TRBV5-1,TRBJ1-3,TGCGCCAGCAGGGAACAGGTTGGGCCTGGAAACACCATATATTTT,CASREQVGPGNTIYF
.,.,TRBV5-1,TRBJ2-4,TGCGCCAGCAGCTTGTGGGGAGAGCTAGCCAAAAACATTCAGTACTTC,CASSLWGELAKNIQYF
.,.,TRBV11-2,TRBJ1-1,TGTGCCAGCGAACGAATCGGGGGCACTGAAGCTTTCTTT,CASERIGGTEAFF
.,.,TRBV5-4,TRBJ1-5,TGTGCCAGCAGCTTGGGAGGGAAGGATCAGCCCCAGCATTTT,CASSLGGKDQPQHF
.,once,TRBV6-5,TRBJ2-7,TGTGCCAGCAGTCCCCGTCCAGGCTACTCCTACGAGCAGTACTTC,CASSPRPGYSYEQYF
TRBD2,.,TRBV7-2,TRBJ2-1,TGTGCCAGCAGCTTAGGGGCTAGCGGGTACAATGAGCAGTTCTTC,CASSLGASGYNEQFF
.,.,TRBV10-3,TRBJ1-1,TGTGCCGCACAGACAAACATGAACACTGAAGCTTTCTTT,CAAQTNMNTEAFF
.,few,TRBV13,TRBJ1-2,TGTGCCAGCAGCTACAGGGAAGTTGGCTACACCTTC,CASSYREVGYTF
.,.,TRBV2,TRBJ1-1,TGTGCCGCCGCGGGGGGCACTGAAGCTTTCTTT,CAAAGGTEAFF
TRBD2,.,TRBV11-2,TRBJ2-5,TGTGCCAGCAGCGACCGGGGCTGGGGGGGAAGATCAGAGACCCAGTACTTC,CASSDRGWGGRSETQYF
.,.,TRBV28,TRBJ2-1,TGTGCCAGCAGTGGGGCTGGGGTTCCTGAGCAGTTCTTC,CASSGAGVPEQFF